Each of the 20 T cell receptor beta chains below was sequenced from the same sample in a study of CD8 T cells in Susac syndrome. RNA totalling about 0.45 to 1 ug underwent reverse transcription with random hexamers. TCRdb re-called the immunoSEQ multiplex PCR reads with MiXCR, one entry per CDR3 protein. The sample includes 100,000 to 150,000 distinct CDR3 sequences, more than 90% of them seen just once. Sequencing used CD4+ T cells from PBMCs. The receptors were gathered from a human donor in good health.

The chain joins TRBV12-3 or TRBV12-4 to TRBJ2-7, with 8 bases that match TRBD1. Trimming took 6 bases from V and 0 from J; bases not matched to a gene: 4. This CDR3 spans 14 amino acids. The chain's CDR3 is CASRRTGSSYEQYF. The CDR3 DNA reads as TGTGCCAGCAGACGGACAGGGAGCTCCTACGAGCAGTACTTC.

The chain is built from TRBV20-1 and TRBJ2-7; D tentatively fits TRBD1 or TRBD2 (5 bases each). V gave up 8 bases and J gave up 4 bases, with 18 bases separating them. CDR3 length equals 13 residues. CDR1 is DFQATT, CDR2 SNEGSKA, per germline (reference sequence). The CDR3 coding sequence is TGCAGTATGGGGGAGAGGGGTTTGTACGAGCAGTACTTC. It codes for CSMGERGLYEQYF.

V usage is TRBV7-2 and J usage is TRBJ1-5, with D uncertain. The germline V gene has CDR1 SGHTA and CDR2 FQGNSA. The length of the CDR3 is 17 residues. The V gene lost 2 bases and the J gene lost 7 bases, with 21 bases spanning the gap. The CDR3 DNA reads as TGTGCCAGCAGCTTATCACCCTTAATGGCCCCGAGGCAGCCCCAGCATTTT. This codes for CASSLSPLMAPRQPQHF.

The V and J genes are TRBV6-2 or TRBV6-3 and TRBJ1-5; a weak D match, TRBD1 (6 bases). Trimming pared 5 bases from V and 1 base from J, leaving 24 bases between. Germline CDR1 is MNHEY and CDR2 is SVGEGT. There are 19 residues in the CDR3. The CDR3 loop is CASSPQRDTDRKSNQPQHF. The CDR3 DNA follows: TGTGCCAGCAGTCCCCAACGAGATACTGACAGGAAAAGCAATCAGCCCCAGCATTTT.

The chain uses TRBV4-1 and TRBJ2-1; the D gene could be TRBD1 or TRBD2 (7 bases each). Germline CDR1 MGHRA, CDR2 YSYEKL. This CDR3 is built from 16 residues. Trimming pared 4 bases from V and 8 bases from J, leaving 21 bases between. The CDR3 DNA reads as TGCGCCAGCAGCCCCGAAGCGGGACAGCCTAGCGATGAGCAGTTCTTC. Translation gives CASSPEAGQPSDEQFF.

V gene TRBV12-3 or TRBV12-4 combines with J gene TRBJ2-3; D may be TRBD1 (5 bases). V was clipped by 5 bases and J by 2 bases, with 8 bases between them. The CDR3 is 13 amino acids. CDR3 region: CASSVDNTDTQYF. The CDR3 nucleotides read TGTGCCAGCAGTGTGGACAACACAGATACGCAGTATTTT.

The chain carries TRBV7-2 and TRBJ2-7; 12 bases agree with TRBD2. Unmatched junction bases numbered 11, after V lost 3 bases and J lost 2 bases. This CDR3 comprises 18 residues. The germline V gene encodes CDR1 SGHTA and CDR2 FQGNSA. The CDR3 DNA follows: TGTGCCAGCAGCTTCACCAAAGGGGCTAGCGGGAGGGCCTACGAGCAGTACTTC. Its translation is CASSFTKGASGRAYEQYF.

CDR3 loop: CASTVLSGELFF. CDR3 sequence (DNA): TGTGCCAGCACCGTTCTGAGCGGGGAGCTGTTTTTT. The rearrangement joins TRBV5-6 to TRBJ2-2; D is undetermined. This CDR3 region has 12 residues. V was clipped by 6 bases and J by 7 bases, with 10 bases between them. Germline CDR1 and CDR2: SGHDT and YYEEEE.

Only one count was recorded for this clonotype. This chain links TRBV19 with TRBJ1-1; a weak D match, TRBD1 (5 bases). Per germline, CDR1 LNHDA and CDR2 SQIVND (reference sequence). V gave up 3 bases and J gave up 2 bases, with 16 bases separating them. This CDR3 is built from 16 residues. The CDR3 protein is CASSMGRTRVNTEAFF. CDR3 in DNA: TGTGCCAGTAGTATGGGCCGGACAAGAGTTAACACTGAAGCTTTCTTT.

The CDR3 sequence is CASSLPDRATEAFF. CDR3 DNA sequence: TGTGCCAGCAGCTTGCCGGACAGGGCCACTGAAGCTTTCTTT. This chain connects TRBV5-4 to TRBJ1-1; 8 bases map to TRBD1. Germline-derived CDR1 and CDR2 are SGHNT and YYREEE (reference sequence). The CDR3 runs to 14 residues. V dropped 1 base and J dropped 4; count of bases not matched to a gene: 3.

The chain is built from TRBV11-2 and TRBJ1-1, with a tentative D call TRBD1 (5 bases). Between the trimmed V and J ends, which lost 7 bases and 0 bases, there was a span of 9 bases. The CDR3 covers 13 residues. CDR1 is SGHAT and CDR2 is FQNNGV in the germline V gene. CDR3 DNA sequence: TGTGCCAGCATCAGCAGGGTGAACACTGAAGCTTTCTTT. Its protein is CASISRVNTEAFF.

This chain connects TRBV5-6 to TRBJ2-7; tentatively, D is TRBD1 (5 bases). Germline CDR1 is SGHDT and CDR2 is YYEEEE. The ends were cut back, 5 bases at V and 2 bases at J, with 11 bases in the middle. CDR3 length: 13 residues. The CDR3 loop reads CASSQDITYEQYF. CDR3 bases: TGTGCCAGCAGTCAGGACATTACCTACGAGCAGTACTTC.

This chain connects TRBV18 to TRBJ2-1, with 9 bases lining up with TRBD1. The CDR3 consists of 17 residues. The V and J ends lost 5 bases and 8 bases, in that order; junction bases with no gene match: 16. Per the germline V gene, CDR1 is KGHSH and CDR2 is LQKENI. The DNA for the CDR3 is TGTGCCAGCTCATCAAACCGGGACAGGGAAGGAGGGGATGAGCAGTTCTTC. Translation: CASSSNRDREGGDEQFF.

This chain links TRBV20-1 with TRBJ2-7, with 7 nucleotides matching TRBD2. Germline V CDR1 and CDR2: DFQATT, SNEGSKA (reference sequence). Unmatched junction bases numbered 0, after V lost 5 bases and J lost 2 bases. The CDR3 totals 11 residues. CDR3 protein: CSAGGAYEQYF. The CDR3 bases are TGCAGTGCTGGGGGGGCCTACGAGCAGTACTTC.

In this sample, this clonotype turned up a few times. The rearrangement uses TRBV5-1 and TRBJ1-1; D not resolved. CDR3 length equals 14 residues. V lost 0 bases and J 1 base, leaving 7 bases between the germline ends. Germline CDR1 reads SGHRS; CDR2 reads YFSETQ. The CDR3 protein is CASSLDASNTEAFF. As DNA, the CDR3 is TGCGCCAGCAGCTTGGACGCCTCGAACACTGAAGCTTTCTTT.

This chain connects TRBV19 to TRBJ1-1; D remains unclear. V lost 5 bases and J 4 bases, leaving 11 bases between the germline ends. This CDR3 is 13 amino acids long. Germline CDR1 LNHDA, CDR2 SQIVND (reference sequence). The CDR3 region has the DNA TGTGCCAGTAGTGGGGTCCCGATCACTGAAGCTTTCTTT. Amino acids: CASSGVPITEAFF.

The CDR3 sequence: CASSEVGLSYQPQHF. The DNA for the CDR3 is TGTGCCAGCAGTGAAGTTGGACTAAGCTATCAGCCCCAGCATTTT. The rearrangement joins TRBV2 to TRBJ1-5; unclear D gene. The CDR3 has 15 residues. V lost 1 base and J lost 5, with 12 bases in between. Germline assignment: CDR1 SNHLY and CDR2 FYNNEI.

CDR3 sequence: CATAPLTQVQNNEQFF. The CDR3 bases are TGTGCCACCGCCCCTCTGACACAAGTTCAAAACAATGAGCAGTTCTTC. The chain combines TRBV15 with TRBJ2-1; no reliable D call. Germline values: CDR1 LNHNV, CDR2 YYDKDF (reference sequence). Trimming took off 8 bases at V and 5 bases at J, with 22 bases between the two ends. This CDR3 has 16 amino acids.

The J gene is TRBJ2-7, the V gene TRBV18; 8 positions match TRBD2. CDR1 KGHSH and CDR2 LQKENI come from the germline V gene. V was clipped by 6 bases and J by 3 bases; unmatched bases: 1. This CDR3 region has 12 residues. CDR3 sequence (DNA): TGTGCCAGCTCCCGGGAGGGCTACGAGCAGTACTTC. It yields the protein CASSREGYEQYF. Full variable domain (remainder filled in from reference TRBV18 and TRBJ2-7): NAGVMQNPRHLVRRRGQEARLRCSPMKGHSHVYWYRQLPEEGLKFMVYLQKENIIDESGMPKERFSAEFPKEGPSILRIQQVVRGDSAAYFCASSREGYEQYFGPGTRLTVT.

The chain employs TRBV9 and TRBJ1-2; 7 nucleotides agree with TRBD1. Germline trimming cut 2 bases from V and 7 bases from J; bases unmatched to any gene: 2. CDR1 and CDR2 (germline): SGDLS, YYNGEE. The CDR3 contains 12 residues. This CDR3 is CASSVHRGGYTF. The CDR3 DNA reads as TGTGCCAGCAGCGTTCACAGGGGTGGCTACACCTTC.